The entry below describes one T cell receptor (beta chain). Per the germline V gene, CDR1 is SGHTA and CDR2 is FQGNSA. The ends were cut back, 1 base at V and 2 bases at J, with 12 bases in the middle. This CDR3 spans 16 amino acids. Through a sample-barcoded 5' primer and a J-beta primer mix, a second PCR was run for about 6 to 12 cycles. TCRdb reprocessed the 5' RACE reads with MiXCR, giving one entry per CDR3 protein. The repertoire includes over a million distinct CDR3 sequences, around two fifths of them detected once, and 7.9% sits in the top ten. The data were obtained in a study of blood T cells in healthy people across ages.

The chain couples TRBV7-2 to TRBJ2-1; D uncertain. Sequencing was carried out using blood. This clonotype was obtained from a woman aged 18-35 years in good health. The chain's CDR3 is CASSLGGPDTYNEQFF. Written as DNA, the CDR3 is TGTGCCAGCAGCTTAGGCGGCCCGGATACCTACAATGAGCAGTTCTTC.